These 13 T cell receptor beta chains were sequenced from one sample in a study of blood T cells in healthy people across ages. The authors ran a second PCR of about 6 to 12 cycles using a sample-barcoded 5' primer and a J-beta primer mix. MiXCR, run by TCRdb on the 5' RACE reads, gives a single entry per CDR3 protein. The data contain 550,000 to 700,000 distinct CDR3 sequences, roughly 28% of them singletons. The sequenced material came from blood. The receptors shown here come from a woman in her 70s in good health.

This clonotype was observed a few times. This sequence joins TRBV5-4 and TRBJ1-1, with a possible D match to TRBD1 (5 bases). From germline, CDR1 is SGHNT and CDR2 YYREEE (reference sequence). The germline V and J ends were trimmed by 6 bases and 4 bases, with 19 bases remaining between them. The CDR3 totals 15 residues. CDR3 region: CASTPRGREGTEAFF. The CDR3 nucleotides read TGTGCCAGCACCCCAAGGGGCAGGGAGGGCACTGAAGCTTTCTTT.

The chain is built from TRBV12-3 or TRBV12-4 and TRBJ1-4; D remains ambiguous. Trimming took off 8 bases at V and 7 bases at J, with 14 bases between the two ends. The CDR3 extends over 13 amino acids. The CDR3 bases are TGTGCCAGCGGTTGGGGAAGTAGTGAAAAACTGTTTTTT. The encoded protein is CASGWGSSEKLFF.

Notes on this clonotype: Relative to the germline gene, one junction end is altered; a read error may explain this. The chain recombines TRBV4-1 with TRBJ1-1, with TRBD1 matching 7 bases. CDR3 length: 14 amino acids. The germline V gene has CDR1 MGHRA and CDR2 YSYEKL. CDR3 DNA: TGCGCCAGCAGCCACGTGGACAGGAACACCGAAGCTTTCTTT. It yields the protein CASSHVDRNTEAFF.

This clonotype was counted between two and nine times. CDR3 region: CASRLDREGETQYF. As DNA, the CDR3 is TGTGCCAGCAGACTGGACAGGGAAGGGGAGACCCAGTACTTC. J is TRBJ2-5 and V is TRBV6-1, with 8 bases that match TRBD1. The germline V gene encodes CDR1 MNHNS and CDR2 SASEGT. This CDR3 has 14 residues. V shed 6 bases, J shed 5 bases, and the junction held 8 bases outside the gene matches.

The chain employs TRBV20-1 and TRBJ1-4; 7 bases map to TRBD1. Germline V gives CDR1 DFQATT, CDR2 SNEGSKA (reference sequence). The junction had 10 bases not matched to a gene; V was cut back by 6 bases and J by 6 bases. CDR3 size: 14 residues. Here the CDR3 reads CSAPRQGGDEKLFF. The CDR3 bases are TGCAGTGCCCCGCGACAGGGTGGGGATGAAAAACTGTTTTTT.

This sequence joins TRBV20-1 and TRBJ2-2, with 10 bases fitting TRBD1. This CDR3 contains 16 residues. The germline V gene has CDR1 DFQATT and CDR2 SNEGSKA (reference sequence). V shed 3 bases and J 5 bases; nucleotides not matched to a gene: 9. CDR3 sequence reads: CSAREPGQGLTGELFF. CDR3 DNA: TGCAGTGCTAGGGAGCCGGGACAGGGGCTGACCGGGGAGCTGTTTTTT.

This chain links TRBV7-8 with TRBJ2-5, with 11 bases fitting TRBD1. The V segment lost 5 bases and the J segment 5 bases; nucleotides outside the gene matches: 10. Germline CDR1 SGHVS, CDR2 FQNEAQ. The CDR3 runs to 16 residues. The CDR3 reads CASSPWTGGAYETQYF. The CDR3 coding sequence is TGTGCCAGCAGCCCGTGGACAGGGGGCGCGTATGAGACCCAGTACTTC.

The rearrangement links TRBV7-3 to TRBJ1-1; D is unresolved. V was pared by 2 bases and J by 5 bases, with 9 bases between. CDR1 SGHTA and CDR2 FQGTGA come from the germline V gene. CDR3 length equals 13 residues. In nucleotides, the CDR3 is TGTGCCAGCAGCTTAGGGTCTGAAACTGAAGCTTTCTTT. Its protein is CASSLGSETEAFF.

This clonotype was observed at least ten times. This chain uses TRBV12-3 or TRBV12-4 with TRBJ1-4; TRBD1 agrees at 8 bases. The CDR3 is 14 amino acids. Unmatched junction bases numbered 9, after V lost 5 bases and J lost 10 bases. The CDR3 bases are TGTGCCAGCAGTCCCTCCGACAGGGGCGGAAAACTGTTTTTT. Amino acids: CASSPSDRGGKLFF.

This clonotype has only a few counts. The chain recombines TRBV9 with TRBJ2-2, with D hard to call. Germline V gives CDR1 SGDLS, CDR2 YYNGEE. The V end lost 0 bases, the J end lost 7 bases, and 4 bases lay between the germline ends. This CDR3 contains 12 residues. The CDR3 is CASSVDGGELFF. CDR3 sequence (DNA): TGTGCCAGCAGCGTAGATGGCGGGGAGCTGTTTTTT.

V gene TRBV27 combines with J gene TRBJ1-4; D unclear. V lost 5 bases to trimming and J lost 7 bases, with 23 bases between them. This CDR3 comprises 17 residues. Germline V gives CDR1 MNHEY, CDR2 SMNVEV (reference sequence). CDR3 loop: CASSPRVPFRGVEKLFF. In nucleotides, the CDR3 is TGTGCCAGCAGTCCCCGGGTTCCCTTTCGAGGAGTTGAAAAACTGTTTTTT.

The chain links TRBV29-1 to TRBJ1-2; D is perhaps TRBD1 (6 bases). Germline V gene sequence: CDR1 SQVTM, CDR2 ANQGSEA. The CDR3 totals 10 residues. Trimming left V 1 base short and J 10 bases short, with 7 bases between. The DNA of the CDR3 is TGCAGCGTTGAAGGACAGGACTACACCTTC. This encodes CSVEGQDYTF. Using reference TRBV29-1 and TRBJ1-2 for the parts outside the CDR3, the full variable domain is SAVISQKPSRDICQRGTSLTIQCQVDSQVTMMFWYRQQPGQSLTLIATANQGSEATYESGFVIDKFPISRPNLTFSTLTVSNMSPEDSSIYLCSVEGQDYTFGSGTRLTVV.

V usage is TRBV7-3 and J usage is TRBJ2-5; D is unclear. V shed 4 bases and J shed 5 bases, with 11 bases lying between them. Germline CDR1 and CDR2: SGHTA and FQGTGA. CDR3 size: 13 residues. CDR3 loop: CASSSTMGETQYF. The CDR3 region has the DNA TGTGCCAGCAGCTCCACCATGGGGGAGACCCAGTACTTC.